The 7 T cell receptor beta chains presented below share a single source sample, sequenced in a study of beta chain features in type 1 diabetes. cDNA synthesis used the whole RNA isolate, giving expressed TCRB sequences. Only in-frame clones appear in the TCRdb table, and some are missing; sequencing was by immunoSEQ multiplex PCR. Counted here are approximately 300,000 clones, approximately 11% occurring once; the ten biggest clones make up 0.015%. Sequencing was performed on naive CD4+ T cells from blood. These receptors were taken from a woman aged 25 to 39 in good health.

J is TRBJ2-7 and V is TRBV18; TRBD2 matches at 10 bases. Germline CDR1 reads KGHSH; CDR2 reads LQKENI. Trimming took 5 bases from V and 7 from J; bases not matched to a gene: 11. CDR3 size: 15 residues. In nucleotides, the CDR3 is TGTGCCAGCTCATCGACACTAGCGGGAACGGAAGAGCAGTACTTC. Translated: CASSSTLAGTEEQYF.

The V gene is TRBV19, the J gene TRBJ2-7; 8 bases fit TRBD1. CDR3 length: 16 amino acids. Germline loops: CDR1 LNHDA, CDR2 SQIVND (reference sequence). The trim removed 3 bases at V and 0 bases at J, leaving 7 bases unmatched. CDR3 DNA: TGTGCCAGTAGTATTCAAGCCGGGACAGGCTCCTACGAGCAGTACTTC. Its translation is CASSIQAGTGSYEQYF. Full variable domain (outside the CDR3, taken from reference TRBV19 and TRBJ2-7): DGGITQSPKYLFRKEGQNVTLSCEQNLNHDAMYWYRQDPGQGLRLIYYSQIVNDFQKGDIAEGYSVSREKKESFPLTVTSAQKNPTAFYLCASSIQAGTGSYEQYFGPGTRLTVT.

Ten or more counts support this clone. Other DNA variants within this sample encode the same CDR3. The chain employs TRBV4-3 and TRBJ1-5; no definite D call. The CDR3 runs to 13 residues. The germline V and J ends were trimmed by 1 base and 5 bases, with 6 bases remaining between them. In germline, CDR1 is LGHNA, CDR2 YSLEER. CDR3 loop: CASSQGEDQPQHF. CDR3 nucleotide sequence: TGCGCCAGCAGCCAAGGCGAGGATCAGCCCCAGCATTTT.

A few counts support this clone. CDR3: CSVGRGAAETQYF. DNA for the CDR3: TGCAGCGTTGGGCGGGGAGCGGCGGAGACCCAGTACTTC. The gene calls are TRBV29-1 and TRBJ2-5; TRBD2 might be the D (6 bases). Germline V CDR1 and CDR2: SQVTM, ANQGSEA. The ends were cut back, 4 bases at V and 5 bases at J, with 14 bases in the middle. The CDR3 contains 13 residues.

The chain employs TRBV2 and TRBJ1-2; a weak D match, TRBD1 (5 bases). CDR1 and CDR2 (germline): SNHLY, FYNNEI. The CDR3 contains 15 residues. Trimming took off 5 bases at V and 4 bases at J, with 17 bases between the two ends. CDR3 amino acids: CASSTAQGIGYGYTF. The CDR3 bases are TGTGCCAGCAGTACCGCCCAGGGAATTGGCTATGGCTACACCTTC.

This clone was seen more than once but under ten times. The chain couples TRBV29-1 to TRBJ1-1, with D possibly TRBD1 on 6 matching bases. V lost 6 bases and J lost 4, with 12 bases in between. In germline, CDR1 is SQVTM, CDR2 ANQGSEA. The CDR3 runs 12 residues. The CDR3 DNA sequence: TGCAGCGTGTCCCGGGACACCACTGAAGCTTTCTTT. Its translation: CSVSRDTTEAFF.

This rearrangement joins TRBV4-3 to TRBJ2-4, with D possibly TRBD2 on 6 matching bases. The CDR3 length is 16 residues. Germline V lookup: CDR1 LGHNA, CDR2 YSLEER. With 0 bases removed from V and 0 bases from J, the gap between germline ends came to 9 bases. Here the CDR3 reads CASSQDLGGAKNIQYF. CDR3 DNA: TGCGCCAGCAGCCAAGATCTCGGGGGAGCCAAAAACATTCAGTACTTC.